This entry describes one TCR beta chain. Antigen: not known. These data come from a study of CD8 T cell repertoires and HIV-1 epitope variants. Across the study: Control wells had CMV/EBV/flu peptides, negative Ebola AY9, or no peptide. Autologous T cell-negative cells served as antigen-presenting cells in equal numbers.

The CDR3 totals 15 residues. V was shortened by 5 bases and J by 0 bases, with 15 bases between the two germline ends. In germline, CDR1 is SGHRS, CDR2 YFSETQ. TCRdb keeps only in-frame clones here, not all; method: immunoSEQ multiplex PCR. Here the sample spans 5,000 to 6,500 clones, approximately 70% being singletons. This TCR was sampled from a male donor with HIV. V is TRBV5-1 and J is TRBJ2-7, with D possibly TRBD1 on 6 matching bases. Source material: cultured CD8+ T cells derived from PBMCs. CDR3 residues: CASSSLWTDSYEQYF. The DNA of the CDR3 is TGCGCCAGCAGTTCTCTATGGACAGACTCCTACGAGCAGTACTTC.